Here is one T cell receptor beta chain with its context. Its antigen is currently unknown. The CDR3 spans 16 residues. The V gene lost 4 bases and the J gene lost 0 bases, with 13 bases spanning the gap. CDR1 is MNHEY, CDR2 SVGAGI, per germline. The source of the sample is a study of blood T cells in healthy people across ages. Study summary: Using template switching, researchers captured about one barcoded beta molecule for each two T cells.

Using a J-beta primer mix together with a sample-barcoded 5' primer, a second PCR was run for about 6 to 12 cycles. No fewer than 3 million CDR3-containing paired-end reads came from each sample. TCRdb used MiXCR to reprocess the 5' RACE reads, holding one entry per CDR3 protein. In the table there are some 760,000 distinct CDR3 sequences, 20% to 30% of which are singletons. The study, taken as a whole, reports: More naive CD4+ cells and higher diversity were found in long-lived than in aged donors.

These sequences were also reported in another study, on T cells of mothers and their children.

The sample consisted of blood. The chain is built from TRBV6-5 and TRBJ2-1; D uncertain. This clonotype originated in a boy between 10 and 17 years old in good health. The CDR3 coding sequence is TGTGCCAGCAGTTCCCCGACTCGTAGCTCCTACAATGAGCAGTTCTTC. This gives the protein CASSSPTRSSYNEQFF.